The entry below describes one T cell receptor (beta chain). Its specificity is not known. This entry comes from a study of T-cell memory formation after mild COVID-19. Notes on the study in general: Confirmation of SARS-CoV-2 specificity was lacking for second-wave clones peaking day 37. The pre-infection memory compartment contained some responding clones, suggesting cross-reactive memory joined. Contracting CD8+ clones were enriched in EMRA, CD4+ mainly in CM and EM.

After 5'RACE with constant-segment primers, TCR alpha and TCR beta cDNA libraries carrying sample barcodes and UMIs were obtained. TCRdb recomputed calls from the 5' RACE reads with MiXCR, one row per CDR3 protein. The sample holds roughly 580,000 distinct CDR3 sequences, approximately 19% seen once. V dropped 5 bases and J dropped 0; count of bases not matched to a gene: 6. The V gene's germline CDR1 is DFQATT and CDR2 SNEGSKA (reference sequence). The length of the CDR3 is 15 residues. The clonotype comes from an adult woman who had mild COVID-19 (a few samples of this study predate the infection). Cell type and time point are not known. J is TRBJ2-3 and V is TRBV20-1; the match to TRBD2 covers 9 bases. Sequencing was carried out using PBMCs or a T cell subset sorted from them (not recorded which). The CDR3 sequence is CSAPRLAESTDTQYF. The CDR3 region has the DNA TGCAGTGCTCCCCGACTAGCGGAGAGCACAGATACGCAGTATTTT.